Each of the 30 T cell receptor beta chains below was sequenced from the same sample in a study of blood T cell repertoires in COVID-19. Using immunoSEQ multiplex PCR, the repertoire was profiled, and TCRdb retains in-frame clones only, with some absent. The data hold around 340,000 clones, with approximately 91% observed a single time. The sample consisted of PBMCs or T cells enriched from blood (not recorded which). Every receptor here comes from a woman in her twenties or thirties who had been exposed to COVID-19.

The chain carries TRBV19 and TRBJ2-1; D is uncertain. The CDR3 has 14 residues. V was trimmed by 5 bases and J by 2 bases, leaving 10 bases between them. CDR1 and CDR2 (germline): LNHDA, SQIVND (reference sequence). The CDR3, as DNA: TGTGCCAGTAGTTTCCTTTTCCCCTACAATGAGCAGTTCTTC. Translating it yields CASSFLFPYNEQFF.

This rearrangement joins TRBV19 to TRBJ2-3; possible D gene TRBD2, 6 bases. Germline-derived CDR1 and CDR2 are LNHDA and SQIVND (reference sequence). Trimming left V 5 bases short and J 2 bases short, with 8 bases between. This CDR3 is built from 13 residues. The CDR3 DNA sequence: TGTGCCAGTAGTCAGCGGGCCACAGATACGCAGTATTTT. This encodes CASSQRATDTQYF.

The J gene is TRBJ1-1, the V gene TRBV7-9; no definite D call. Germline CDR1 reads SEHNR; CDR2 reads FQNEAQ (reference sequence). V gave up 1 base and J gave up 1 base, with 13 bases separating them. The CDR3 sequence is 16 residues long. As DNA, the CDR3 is TGTGCCAGCAGCTTAGTAGCCGGCGGCGGGAACACTGAAGCTTTCTTT. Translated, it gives CASSLVAGGGNTEAFF.

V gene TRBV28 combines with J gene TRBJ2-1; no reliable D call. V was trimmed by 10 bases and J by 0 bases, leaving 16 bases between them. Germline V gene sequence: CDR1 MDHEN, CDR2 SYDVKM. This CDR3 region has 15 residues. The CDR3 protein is CATRRSYSSYNEQFF. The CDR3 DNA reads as TGTGCCACCAGGCGGTCCTATAGCTCCTACAATGAGCAGTTCTTC.

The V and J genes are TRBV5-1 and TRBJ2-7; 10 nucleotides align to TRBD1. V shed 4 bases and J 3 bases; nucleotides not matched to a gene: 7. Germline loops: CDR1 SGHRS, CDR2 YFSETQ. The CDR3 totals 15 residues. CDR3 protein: CASSLVTGGNYEQYF. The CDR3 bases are TGCGCCAGCAGCCTGGTGACAGGGGGCAACTACGAGCAGTACTTC.

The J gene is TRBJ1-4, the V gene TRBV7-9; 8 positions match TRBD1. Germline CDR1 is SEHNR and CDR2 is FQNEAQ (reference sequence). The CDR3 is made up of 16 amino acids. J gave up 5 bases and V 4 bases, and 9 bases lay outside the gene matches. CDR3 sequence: CASSSGLQGGNEKLFF. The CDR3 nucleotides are TGTGCCAGCAGCTCGGGCCTACAGGGGGGGAATGAAAAACTGTTTTTT.

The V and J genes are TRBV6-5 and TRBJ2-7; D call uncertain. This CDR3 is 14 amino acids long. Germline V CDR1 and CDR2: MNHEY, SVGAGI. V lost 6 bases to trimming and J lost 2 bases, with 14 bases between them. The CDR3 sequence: CASSSPGSTYEQYF. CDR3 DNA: TGTGCCAGCAGCTCCCCCGGGTCAACCTACGAGCAGTACTTC.

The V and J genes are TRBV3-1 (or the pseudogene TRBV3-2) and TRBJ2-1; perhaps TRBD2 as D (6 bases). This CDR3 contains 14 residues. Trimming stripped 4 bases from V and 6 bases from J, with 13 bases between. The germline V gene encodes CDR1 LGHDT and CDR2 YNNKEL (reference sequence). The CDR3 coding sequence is TGTGCCAGCAGCCCGCCGGAGGGACCCAATGAGCAGTTCTTC. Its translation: CASSPPEGPNEQFF.

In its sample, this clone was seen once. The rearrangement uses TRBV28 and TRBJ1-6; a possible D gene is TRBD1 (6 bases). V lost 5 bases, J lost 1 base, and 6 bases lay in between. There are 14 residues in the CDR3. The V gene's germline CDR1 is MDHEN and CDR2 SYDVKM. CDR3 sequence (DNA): TGTGCCAGCAGTGACAGGTCCTATAATTCACCCCTCCACTTT. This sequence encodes CASSDRSYNSPLHF.

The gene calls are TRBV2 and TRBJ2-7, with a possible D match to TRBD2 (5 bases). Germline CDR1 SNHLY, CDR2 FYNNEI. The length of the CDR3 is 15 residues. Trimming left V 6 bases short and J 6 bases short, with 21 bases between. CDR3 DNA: TGTGCCAGCAGCCCGAGAGGGTCGGCTCCCTCCGAGCAGTACTTC. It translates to CASSPRGSAPSEQYF.

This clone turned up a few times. The CDR3 DNA is TGTGCCAGCAGCCCGACAGGCGATAGCAATCAGCCCCAGCATTTT. This codes for CASSPTGDSNQPQHF. The gene calls are TRBV7-9 and TRBJ1-5; the D gene is possibly TRBD1 (6 bases). Germline lookup yields CDR1 SEHNR and CDR2 FQNEAQ (reference sequence). Trimming stripped 5 bases from V and 0 bases from J, with 11 bases between. CDR3 length: 15 residues. Full variable domain (rest looked up from reference TRBV7-9 and TRBJ1-5): DTGVSQNPRHKITKRGQNVTFRCDPISEHNRLYWYRQTLGQGPEFLTYFQNEAQLEKSRLLSDRFSAERPKGSFSTLEIQRTEQGDSAMYLCASSPTGDSNQPQHFGDGTRLSIL.

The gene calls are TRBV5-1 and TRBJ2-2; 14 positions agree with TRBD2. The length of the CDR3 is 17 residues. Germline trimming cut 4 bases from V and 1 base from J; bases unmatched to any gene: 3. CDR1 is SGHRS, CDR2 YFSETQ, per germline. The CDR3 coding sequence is TGCGCCAGCAGCCGGACTAGCGGGAGGATGAACACCGGGGAGCTGTTTTTT. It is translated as CASSRTSGRMNTGELFF.

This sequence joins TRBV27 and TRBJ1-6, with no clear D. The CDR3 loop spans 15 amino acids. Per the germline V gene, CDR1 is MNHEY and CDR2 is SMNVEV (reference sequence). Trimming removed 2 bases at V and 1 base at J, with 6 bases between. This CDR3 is CASSLEFSYNSPLHF. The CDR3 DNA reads TGTGCCAGCAGTTTAGAGTTTTCCTATAATTCACCCCTCCACTTT.

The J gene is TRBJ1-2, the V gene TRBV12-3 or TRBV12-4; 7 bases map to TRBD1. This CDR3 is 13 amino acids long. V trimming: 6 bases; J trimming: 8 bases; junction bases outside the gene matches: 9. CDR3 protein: CASRPDRVGGYTF. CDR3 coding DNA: TGTGCCAGCAGACCCGACAGGGTCGGAGGCTACACCTTC.

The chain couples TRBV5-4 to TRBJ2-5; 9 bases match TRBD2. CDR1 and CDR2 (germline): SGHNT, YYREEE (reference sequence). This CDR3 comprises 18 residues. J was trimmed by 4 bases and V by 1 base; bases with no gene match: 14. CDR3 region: CASSLFFTSGRMGETQYF. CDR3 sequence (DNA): TGTGCCAGCAGCTTGTTTTTCACGAGCGGGAGGATGGGAGAGACCCAGTACTTC.

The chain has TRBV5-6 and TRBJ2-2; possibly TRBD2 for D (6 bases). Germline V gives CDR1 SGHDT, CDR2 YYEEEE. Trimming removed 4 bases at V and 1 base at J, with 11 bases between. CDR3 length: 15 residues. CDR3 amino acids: CASSPVEGNTGELFF. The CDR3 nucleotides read TGTGCCAGCAGCCCGGTGGAGGGGAACACCGGGGAGCTGTTTTTT.

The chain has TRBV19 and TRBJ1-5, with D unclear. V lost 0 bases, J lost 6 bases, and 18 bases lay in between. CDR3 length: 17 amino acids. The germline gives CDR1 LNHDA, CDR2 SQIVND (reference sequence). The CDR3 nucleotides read TGTGCCAGTAGTATAGATCCGGGCGCGGCCCGGGGTCAGCCCCAGCATTTT. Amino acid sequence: CASSIDPGAARGQPQHF.

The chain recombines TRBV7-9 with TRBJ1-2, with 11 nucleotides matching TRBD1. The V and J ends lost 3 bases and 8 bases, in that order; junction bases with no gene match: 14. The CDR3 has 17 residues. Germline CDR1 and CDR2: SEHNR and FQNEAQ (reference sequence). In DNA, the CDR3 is TGTGCCAGCAGCTTGGGATTTTCGGGACAGGGGGTTCGGGGCTACACCTTC. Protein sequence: CASSLGFSGQGVRGYTF.

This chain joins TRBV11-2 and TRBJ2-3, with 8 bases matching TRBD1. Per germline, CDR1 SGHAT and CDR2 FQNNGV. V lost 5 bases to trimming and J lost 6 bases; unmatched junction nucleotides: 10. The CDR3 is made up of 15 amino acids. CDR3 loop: CASSHSQGAADTQYF. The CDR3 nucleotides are TGTGCCAGCAGCCACAGCCAGGGGGCTGCCGATACGCAGTATTTT.

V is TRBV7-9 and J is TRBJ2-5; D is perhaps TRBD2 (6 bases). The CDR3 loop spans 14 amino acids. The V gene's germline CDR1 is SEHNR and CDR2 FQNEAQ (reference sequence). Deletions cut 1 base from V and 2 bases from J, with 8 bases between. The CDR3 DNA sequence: TGTGCCAGCAGCTTAGTTGGACTACAAGAGACCCAGTACTTC. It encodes CASSLVGLQETQYF.

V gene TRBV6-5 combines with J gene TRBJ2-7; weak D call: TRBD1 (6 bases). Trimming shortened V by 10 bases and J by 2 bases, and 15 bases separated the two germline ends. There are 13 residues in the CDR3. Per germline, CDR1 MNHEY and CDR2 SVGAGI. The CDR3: CATLGTYTYEQYF. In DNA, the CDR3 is TGTGCCACCCTCGGGACATATACCTACGAGCAGTACTTC.

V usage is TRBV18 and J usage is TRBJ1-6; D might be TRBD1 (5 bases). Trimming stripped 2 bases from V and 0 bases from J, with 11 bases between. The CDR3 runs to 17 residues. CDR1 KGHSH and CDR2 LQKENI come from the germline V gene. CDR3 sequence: CASSPRGLSSYNSPLHF. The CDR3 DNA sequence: TGTGCCAGCTCACCAAGGGGATTGAGCTCCTATAATTCACCCCTCCACTTT. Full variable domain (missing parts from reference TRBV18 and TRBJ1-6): NAGVMQNPRHLVRRRGQEARLRCSPMKGHSHVYWYRQLPEEGLKFMVYLQKENIIDESGMPKERFSAEFPKEGPSILRIQQVVRGDSAAYFCASSPRGLSSYNSPLHFGNGTRLTVT.

The CDR3 region is CASSLRREGNEQFF. The CDR3 nucleotides are TGTGCCAGCAGCTTACGGCGGGAGGGCAATGAGCAGTTCTTC. V and J are TRBV11-3 and TRBJ2-1; TRBD2 aligns across 9 bases. This CDR3 has 14 amino acids. The germline CDR1 and CDR2 sequences are SGHNT and YENEEA. Trimming took 2 bases from V and 6 from J; bases not matched to a gene: 2. The variable domain in full, with the rest retrieved from reference TRBV11-3 and TRBJ2-1, is EAGVVQSPRYKIIEKKQPVAFWCNPISGHNTLYWYLQNLGQGPELLIRYENEEAVDDSQLPKDRFSAERLKGVDSTLKIQPAELGDSAVYLCASSLRREGNEQFFGPGTRLTVL.

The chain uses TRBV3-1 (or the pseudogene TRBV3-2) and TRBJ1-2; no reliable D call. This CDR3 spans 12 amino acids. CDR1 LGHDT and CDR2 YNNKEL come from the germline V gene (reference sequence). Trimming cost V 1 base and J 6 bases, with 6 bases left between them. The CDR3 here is CASSQAENGYTF. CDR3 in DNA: TGTGCCAGCAGCCAAGCGGAGAATGGCTACACCTTC.

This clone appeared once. Written as DNA, the CDR3 is TGTGCCAGCAGTTACTTCGCGCCAAAAGTTGGCACTGAAGCTTTCTTT. It encodes CASSYFAPKVGTEAFF. The chain employs TRBV6-5 and TRBJ1-1; unclear D gene. Trimming took 1 base from V and 4 from J, leaving 16 bases between them. The CDR3 length is 16 residues. CDR1 and CDR2 from the germline V gene are MNHEY and SVGAGI.

CDR3 in amino acids: CASSTRAGYDGYTF. CDR3 bases: TGTGCCAGCAGTACGCGCGCGGGGTATGATGGCTACACCTTC. This chain links TRBV27 with TRBJ1-2, with D unclear. CDR1 is MNHEY and CDR2 is SMNVEV in the germline V gene (reference sequence). V was shortened by 5 bases and J by 6 bases, with 16 bases between the two germline ends. The CDR3 is 14 residues long.

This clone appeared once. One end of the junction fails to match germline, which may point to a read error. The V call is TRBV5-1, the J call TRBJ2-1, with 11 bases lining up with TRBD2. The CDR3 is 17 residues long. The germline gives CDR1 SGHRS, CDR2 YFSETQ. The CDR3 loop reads CASSLALAGGLVDELFF. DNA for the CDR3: TGCGCCAGCAGCTTGGCTCTAGCGGGAGGTCTCGTCGATGAGCTGTTCTTC.

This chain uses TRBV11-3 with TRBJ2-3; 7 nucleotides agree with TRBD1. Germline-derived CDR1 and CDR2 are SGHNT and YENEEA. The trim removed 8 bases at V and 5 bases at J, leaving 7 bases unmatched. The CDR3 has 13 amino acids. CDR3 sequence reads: CASSDDREDTQYF. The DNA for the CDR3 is TGTGCCAGCTCGGACGACAGGGAAGATACGCAGTATTTT.

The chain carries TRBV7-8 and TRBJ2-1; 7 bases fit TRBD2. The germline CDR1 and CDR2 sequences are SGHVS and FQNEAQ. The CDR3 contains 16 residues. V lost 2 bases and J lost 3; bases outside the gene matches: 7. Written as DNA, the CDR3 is TGTGCCAGCAGCTTACGTCGGGAGGCCCGCTACAATGAGCAGTTCTTC. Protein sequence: CASSLRREARYNEQFF.

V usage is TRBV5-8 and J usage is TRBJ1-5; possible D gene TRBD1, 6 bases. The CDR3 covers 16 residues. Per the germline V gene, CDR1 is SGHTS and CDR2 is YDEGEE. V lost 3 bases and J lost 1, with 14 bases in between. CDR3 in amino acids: CASSSRGGASNQPQHF. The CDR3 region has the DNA TGTGCCAGCAGCTCTAGGGGGGGCGCGAGCAATCAGCCCCAGCATTTT. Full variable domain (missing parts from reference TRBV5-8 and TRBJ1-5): EAGVTQSPTHLIKTRGQQATLRCSPISGHTSVYWYQQALGLGLQFLLWYDEGEERNRGNFPPRFSGRQFPNYSSELNVNALELEDSALYLCASSSRGGASNQPQHFGDGTRLSIL.